This T cell receptor (beta chain) is drawn from a study of glioma-infiltrating T cells. General study findings and limits: Gliomas, especially low-grade, showed above-expected tissue-blood divergence; non-neoplastic patients showed below. Very few CDR3 sequences were shared between tissue and blood.

Looked up from germline, CDR1 is SGHTA and CDR2 is FQGNSA. The CDR3 is made up of 16 amino acids. The junction had 12 bases not matched to a gene; V was cut back by 1 base and J by 9 bases. Comment on this clonotype: What it recognizes is unknown.

TCR alpha and beta CDR3 regions were amplified from RNA using iRepertoire nested multiplex PCR. For one-step reverse transcription and amplification, roughly 85-450 ng of tissue mRNA or PBMC total RNA was used. Using its own MiXCR run on the multiplex PCR reads, TCRdb lists one record per CDR3 protein. The data show some 100,000 distinct CDR3 sequences, 20% to 30% seen once. This receptor was obtained from a human donor with low-grade glioma or glioblastoma, undergoing nonglioma brain surgery, or in good health (not recorded which). This chain links TRBV7-2 with TRBJ2-7, with 10 bases that match TRBD2. The sample comprised glioma tissue, nonneoplastic brain tissue, or PBMCs (not recorded which). CDR3 sequence reads: CASSLVGLAGARWQYF. The DNA for the CDR3 is TGTGCCAGCAGCTTAGTAGGCCTAGCGGGAGCACGTTGGCAGTACTTC.